This T cell receptor (beta chain) was obtained from a study of T cells expressing NK-cell markers. Points from the study as a whole: The contribution of dominant NKG2C+ clonotypes to CD8+ T cells in five to seven donors was about 1.0-7.0%.

Concerning this clonotype: Its antigen is currently unknown.

The CDR3 totals 15 residues. Germline CDR1 and CDR2: LGHDT and YNNKEL (reference sequence). As the method of synthesis, 5'RACE template switching with UMIs yielded TCR beta cDNA. TCRdb processed the 5' RACE reads again and assigns one entry to each CDR3 protein, with no DNA. Here the sample table reports about 160,000 distinct CDR3 sequences. This chain uses TRBV3-1 with TRBJ2-5; with no DNA, the TCRdb D assignment of TRBD1 cannot be verified. Sequencing was done on a sample of blood T cells: a sorted CD56 or NKG2C T cell subset, CD4+ or CD8+ T cells, or bulk PBMC T cells (not recorded which). This clonotype was sampled from a man aged 18 to 69 in good health. The CDR3 here is CASSQDRDWEETQYF.